Below, 27 T cell receptor beta chains from the same sample are listed, as sequenced in a study of T-cell reconstitution after alpha-beta-depleted transplantation in children. As it was prepared, the TCRbeta library received unique molecular identifiers. TCRdb analysed the PCR reads with MiXCR anew, one entry per CDR3 protein. Of some 300,000 distinct CDR3 sequences in the sample, around 10% were seen once. This material consisted of PBMCs, taken before TCRalphabeta/CD19-depleted stem cell transplant. These receptors were taken from a boy in the first two years of life with acute myeloid leukemia, due to receive a stem cell transplant.

This clonotype was counted many times. The chain links TRBV15 to TRBJ2-4; a weak D match, TRBD1 (6 bases). CDR3 length: 20 amino acids. Trimming left V 0 bases short and J 0 bases short, with 21 bases between. Germline V gene sequence: CDR1 LNHNV, CDR2 YYDKDF (reference sequence). The CDR3 DNA follows: TGTGCCACCAGCAGAGATCGGGAAAAAGGGGACATCTTAGCCAAAAACATTCAGTACTTC. This encodes CATSRDREKGDILAKNIQYF.

This clonotype came up many times. This chain joins TRBV7-3 and TRBJ2-2, with D unresolved. V lost 1 base, J lost 6 bases, and 9 bases lay in between. Germline-derived CDR1 and CDR2 are SGHTA and FQGTGA. The CDR3 sequence is 14 residues long. The CDR3 is CASSLNLAAGELFF. As DNA, the CDR3 is TGTGCCAGCAGCTTAAATTTAGCTGCCGGGGAGCTGTTTTTT.

This clonotype was seen repeatedly, ten times or more. As DNA, the CDR3 is TGTGCCAGTCCCCAGGGCGGATGGGAAGAGACCCAGTACTTC. Its translation: CASPQGGWEETQYF. The gene calls are TRBV28 and TRBJ2-5; possibly TRBD1 for D (5 bases). This CDR3 region has 14 residues. Germline V gene sequence: CDR1 MDHEN, CDR2 SYDVKM. Deletions cut 9 bases from V and 3 bases from J, with 17 bases between. Together with reference TRBV28 and TRBJ2-5, the CDR3 gives the full variable domain: DVKVTQSSRYLVKRTGEKVFLECVQDMDHENMFWYRQDPGLGLRLIYFSYDVKMKEKGDIPEGYSVSREKKERFSLILESASTNQTSMYLCASPQGGWEETQYFGPGTRLLVL.

The chain joins TRBV7-9 to TRBJ1-2, with D possibly matching TRBD1 (5 bases). This CDR3 contains 13 residues. Germline assignment: CDR1 SEHNR and CDR2 FQNEAQ (reference sequence). Between the trimmed V and J ends, which lost 4 bases and 8 bases, there was a span of 14 bases. CDR3 sequence (DNA): TGTGCCAGCAGCTCTTGGGGGAGCAGGGGCTACACCTTC. This encodes CASSSWGSRGYTF.

This clonotype was recorded many times. The rearrangement joins TRBV5-1 to TRBJ1-6; D is unresolved. Germline V CDR1 and CDR2: SGHRS, YFSETQ. The CDR3 contains 12 residues. V was cut by 4 bases and J by 7 bases, with 6 bases left in between. Here the CDR3 reads CASSAGNSPLHF. CDR3 in DNA: TGCGCCAGCAGCGCTGGGAATTCACCCCTCCACTTT.

Ten or more counts support this clonotype. The V gene is TRBV20-1, the J gene TRBJ1-6; 7 nucleotides line up with TRBD1. This CDR3 comprises 18 residues. The germline V gene has CDR1 DFQATT and CDR2 SNEGSKA (reference sequence). Unmatched junction bases numbered 18, after V lost 0 bases and J lost 10 bases. The CDR3 spells CSARDSITDRPWDSPLHF. In nucleotides, the CDR3 is TGCAGTGCTAGAGATTCGATCACGGACAGGCCGTGGGACTCACCCCTCCACTTT.

This clonotype was counted ten times or more. The rearrangement joins TRBV6-1 to TRBJ2-7, with TRBD1 matching over 12 bases. Losses at the gene ends were 6 bases for V and 4 bases for J; bases not matched to a gene: 4. The germline CDR1 and CDR2 sequences are MNHNS and SASEGT. CDR3 length equals 14 residues. The CDR3 DNA is TGTGCCAGCAGCAGGGGACAGGGGGCTTACGAGCAGTACTTC. The encoded protein is CASSRGQGAYEQYF.

The table lists this clonotype with many counts. This rearrangement joins TRBV12-3 or TRBV12-4 to TRBJ2-4; perhaps TRBD2 as D (6 bases). This CDR3 is built from 13 residues. V was shortened by 1 base and J by 13 bases, with 14 bases between the two germline ends. The CDR3 sequence is CASSLEERREQYF. In nucleotides, the CDR3 is TGTGCCAGCAGTTTAGAGGAGCGCCGGGAGCAGTACTTC.

This clonotype was counted at least ten times. This sequence joins TRBV7-9 and TRBJ1-1, with D possibly matching TRBD1 (5 bases). This CDR3 is 14 amino acids long. Between the trimmed V and J ends, which lost 10 bases and 3 bases, there was a span of 18 bases. The germline CDR1 and CDR2 sequences are SEHNR and FQNEAQ (reference sequence). The CDR3 protein is CATSSSGADTEAFF. In DNA, the CDR3 is TGTGCCACCTCCAGCTCCGGGGCAGACACTGAAGCTTTCTTT.

The rearrangement uses TRBV12-3 or TRBV12-4 and TRBJ2-4; possible D gene TRBD1, 5 bases. Trimming stripped 7 bases from V and 1 base from J, with 11 bases between. The CDR3 consists of 14 residues. CDR3 nucleotide sequence: TGTGCCAGCACCCAGGGTTTGGCCAAAAACATTCAGTACTTC. Translation gives CASTQGLAKNIQYF.

This clonotype was recorded at least ten times. The chain links TRBV7-9 to TRBJ2-3; TRBD1 might be the D (6 bases). This CDR3 comprises 16 residues. V was cut by 5 bases and J by 0 bases, with 15 bases left in between. Germline V lookup: CDR1 SEHNR, CDR2 FQNEAQ (reference sequence). CDR3 DNA: TGTGCCAGCAGCCGGCACGGACAGTTAAGCACAGATACGCAGTATTTT. The encoded protein is CASSRHGQLSTDTQYF.

This clonotype appeared many times. The J gene is TRBJ1-5, the V gene TRBV28, with a possible D match to TRBD1 (5 bases). Germline CDR1 and CDR2: MDHEN and SYDVKM. This CDR3 is built from 19 residues. The V gene lost 4 bases and the J gene lost 5 bases, with 27 bases spanning the gap. The CDR3 loop reads CASSSNPLVRLGPDQPQHF. CDR3 nucleotides: TGTGCCAGCAGTTCGAATCCACTAGTCAGATTGGGGCCGGATCAGCCCCAGCATTTT.

This clonotype appeared many times. The chain is built from TRBV28 and TRBJ1-4; TRBD1 aligns across 8 bases. The CDR3 covers 14 residues. Germline CDR1 MDHEN, CDR2 SYDVKM. Trimming cost V 6 bases and J 8 bases; bases outside gene matches: 8. The CDR3 DNA reads as TGTGCCAGCAGCTCAGGACAGGGCGACGAAAAACTGTTTTTT. Protein product: CASSSGQGDEKLFF.

The V and J genes are TRBV7-9 and TRBJ1-5; 8 bases fit TRBD1. Germline loops: CDR1 SEHNR, CDR2 FQNEAQ (reference sequence). The CDR3 consists of 13 residues. The V segment lost 6 bases and the J segment 7 bases; nucleotides outside the gene matches: 5. CDR3 DNA: TGTGCCAGCAGTTCTGACAGGGGACAGCCCCAGCATTTT. It codes for CASSSDRGQPQHF.

In this sample, this clonotype turned up many times. CDR3 region: CSARVGEGRLFNSPLHF. The CDR3 region has the DNA TGCAGTGCTAGAGTTGGAGAGGGGCGCCTCTTTAATTCACCCCTCCACTTT. The chain links TRBV20-1 to TRBJ1-6; D is perhaps TRBD1 (5 bases). CDR1 is DFQATT, CDR2 SNEGSKA, per germline (reference sequence). The CDR3 is made up of 17 amino acids. The V end lost 1 base, the J end lost 6 bases, and 19 bases lay between the germline ends.

This clonotype was seen repeatedly, ten times or more. The CDR3 is CSAYPLPGTSGGVLQGEQFF. The CDR3 DNA sequence: TGCAGTGCTTACCCCCTTCCCGGGACTAGCGGGGGGGTTTTACAAGGGGAGCAGTTCTTC. The chain is built from TRBV20-1 and TRBJ2-1, with 16 bases matching TRBD2. V dropped 5 bases and J dropped 10; count of bases not matched to a gene: 23. Germline V lookup: CDR1 DFQATT, CDR2 SNEGSKA (reference sequence). This CDR3 contains 20 residues.

Only a few counts were recorded for this clonotype. J is TRBJ2-1 and V is TRBV20-1; 10 bases map to TRBD2. With V trimmed by 1 base and J by 5 bases, 11 bases remained unmatched. Germline lookup yields CDR1 DFQATT and CDR2 SNEGSKA (reference sequence). The CDR3 covers 17 residues. CDR3 loop: CSARAVAGGGGNNEQFF. DNA for the CDR3: TGCAGTGCTAGAGCGGTAGCGGGAGGTGGGGGAAACAATGAGCAGTTCTTC.

This clonotype was detected ten times or more. This rearrangement joins TRBV29-1 to TRBJ2-5; 8 nucleotides line up with TRBD1. CDR1 is SQVTM and CDR2 is ANQGSEA in the germline V gene. The CDR3 runs 12 residues. The CDR3 region has the DNA TGCAGGGGAGGAGACAGGGGAGAGACCCAGTACTTC. Translation gives CRGGDRGETQYF.

This clonotype was observed at least ten times. The J gene is TRBJ1-5, the V gene TRBV20-1; D unclear. Germline CDR1 and CDR2: DFQATT and SNEGSKA (reference sequence). CDR3 length: 14 residues. Trimming removed 3 bases at V and 2 bases at J, with 11 bases between. Written as DNA, the CDR3 is TGCAGTGCTAGTGAAAGACGGGGCAATCAGCCCCAGCATTTT. Protein: CSASERRGNQPQHF.

This clonotype was seen ten or more times. J is TRBJ2-1 and V is TRBV9, with D maybe TRBD1 (5 bases). The CDR3 has 14 residues. Germline CDR1 is SGDLS and CDR2 is YYNGEE. Between the trimmed V and J ends, which lost 1 base and 6 bases, there was a span of 11 bases. CDR3: CASSVQAQGNEQFF. CDR3 DNA sequence: TGTGCCAGCAGCGTACAGGCCCAGGGCAATGAGCAGTTCTTC. Supplemented by reference TRBV9 and TRBJ2-1, the full variable domain reads DSGVTQTPKHLITATGQRVTLRCSPRSGDLSVYWYQQSLDQGLQFLIQYYNGEERAKGNILERFSAQQFPDLHSELNLSSLELGDSALYFCASSVQAQGNEQFFGPGTRLTVL.

This clonotype was picked up a small number of times. The chain carries TRBV2 and TRBJ2-3; 10 nucleotides agree with TRBD2. Germline trimming cut 10 bases from V and 4 bases from J; bases unmatched to any gene: 8. The CDR3 sequence is 14 residues long. Germline CDR1 is SNHLY and CDR2 is FYNNEI. DNA of the CDR3: TGTGCCACCCGGGGGACTAGCGTGTCAGATACGCAGTATTTT. Encoded protein: CATRGTSVSDTQYF. Complete variable domain (other parts from reference TRBV2 and TRBJ2-3): EPEVTQTPSHQVTQMGQEVILRCVPISNHLYFYWYRQILGQKVEFLVSFYNNEISEKSEIFDDQFSVERPDGSNFTLKIRSTKLEDSAMYFCATRGTSVSDTQYFGPGTRLTVL.

This chain uses TRBV6-1 with TRBJ2-1; TRBD2 aligns across 11 bases. J gave up 7 bases and V 0 bases, and 5 bases lay outside the gene matches. CDR3 length: 16 residues. Germline V gene sequence: CDR1 MNHNS, CDR2 SASEGT. Here the CDR3 reads CASSEARLAGRNEQFF. The CDR3 DNA sequence: TGTGCCAGCAGTGAAGCGCGACTAGCGGGACGGAATGAGCAGTTCTTC.

The DNA of the CDR3 is TGTGCCAGCAGCTTAGTGGGGGGGAGCCGGATTGAAGCTTTCTTT. As protein: CASSLVGGSRIEAFF. This chain uses TRBV7-2 with TRBJ1-1; possibly TRBD1 for D (5 bases). Trimming shortened V by 1 base and J by 7 bases, and 16 bases separated the two germline ends. CDR3 size: 15 residues. The germline V gene has CDR1 SGHTA and CDR2 FQGNSA.

This clonotype was found many times. The chain employs TRBV2 and TRBJ2-2; 7 positions match TRBD2. From germline, CDR1 is SNHLY and CDR2 FYNNEI. The CDR3 has 15 residues. V shed 0 bases and J 6 bases; nucleotides not matched to a gene: 4. CDR3 DNA: TGTGCCAGCAGTGAAGCTGCGGGGGTCCCCGGGGAGCTGTTTTTT. It codes for CASSEAAGVPGELFF.

This clonotype has a count of ten or more. The chain combines TRBV20-1 with TRBJ2-4, with D possibly being TRBD1 (6 bases). The CDR3 spans 12 residues. The V gene's germline CDR1 is DFQATT and CDR2 SNEGSKA (reference sequence). Between the trimmed V and J ends, which lost 0 bases and 7 bases, there was a span of 7 bases. CDR3 protein: CSARDQGNIQYF. CDR3 nucleotides: TGCAGTGCTAGAGACCAGGGGAACATTCAGTACTTC.

V is TRBV20-1 and J is TRBJ1-1, with no clear D. Germline V gene lookup returns CDR1 DFQATT and CDR2 SNEGSKA (reference sequence). V lost 5 bases and J 7 bases, leaving 17 bases between the germline ends. The CDR3 extends over 13 amino acids. The CDR3 sequence is CSAAIQVGREAFF. The CDR3 DNA sequence: TGCAGTGCTGCAATCCAGGTCGGGCGTGAAGCTTTCTTT.

This clonotype has a count of ten or more. The chain joins TRBV12-3 or TRBV12-4 to TRBJ2-1, with TRBD2 identical over 15 bases. The CDR3 runs to 16 residues. Germline trimming cut 5 bases from V and 10 bases from J; bases unmatched to any gene: 9. The CDR3 sequence is CASSPRTSGGAGEQFF. The CDR3 DNA reads as TGTGCCAGCAGTCCCCGGACTAGCGGGGGGGCGGGGGAGCAGTTCTTC.